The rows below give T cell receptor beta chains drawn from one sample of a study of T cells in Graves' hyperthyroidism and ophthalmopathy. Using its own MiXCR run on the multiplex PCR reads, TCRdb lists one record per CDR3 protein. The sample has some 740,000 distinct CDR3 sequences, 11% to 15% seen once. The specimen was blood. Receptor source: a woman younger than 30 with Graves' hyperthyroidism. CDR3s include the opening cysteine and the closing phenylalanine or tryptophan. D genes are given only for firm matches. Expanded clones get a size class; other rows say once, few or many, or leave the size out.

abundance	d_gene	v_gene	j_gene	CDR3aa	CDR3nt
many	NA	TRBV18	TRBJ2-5	CASSPRRETQYF	TGTGCCAGCTCACCGAGGCGGGAGACCCAGTACTTC
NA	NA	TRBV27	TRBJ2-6	CASSSYPRPLGSLSGANVLTF	TGTGCCAGCAGTTCCTACCCTAGACCGCTCGGGTCTCTCTCTGGGGCCAACGTCCTGACTTTC
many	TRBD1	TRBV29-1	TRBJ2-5	CSVAGTGQETQYF	TGCAGCGTTGCAGGGACAGGGCAAGAGACCCAGTACTTC
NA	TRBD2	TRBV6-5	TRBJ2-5	CASSYSSGKNQETQYF	TGTGCCAGCAGTTACTCTAGCGGGAAAAACCAAGAGACCCAGTACTTC
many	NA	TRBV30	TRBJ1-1	CAWSVLSRGAFNTEAFF	TGTGCCTGGAGTGTACTTTCCCGGGGGGCCTTTAACACTGAAGCTTTCTTT
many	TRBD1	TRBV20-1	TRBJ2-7	CSARGDRTYEQYF	TGCAGTGCTAGGGGGGACAGAACCTACGAGCAGTACTTC
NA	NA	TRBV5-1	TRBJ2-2	CASSLDGTNIGELFF	TGCGCCAGCAGCTTGGACGGGACCAACATCGGGGAGCTGTTTTTT
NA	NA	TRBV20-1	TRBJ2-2	CSARDPGLQAANTGELFF	TGCAGTGCTAGAGATCCGGGGCTCCAGGCGGCGAACACCGGGGAGCTGTTTTTT
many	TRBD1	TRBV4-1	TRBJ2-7	CASSHRDRQYEQYF	TGCGCCAGCAGCCACCGGGACAGGCAGTACGAGCAGTACTTC
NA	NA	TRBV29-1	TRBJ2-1	CSALSSVSSYNEQFF	TGCAGCGCCCTAAGCTCGGTCAGCTCCTACAATGAGCAGTTCTTC
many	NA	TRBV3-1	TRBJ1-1	CASSQVPTGDMNTEAFF	TGTGCCAGCAGCCAAGTTCCGACAGGAGACATGAACACTGAAGCTTTCTTT
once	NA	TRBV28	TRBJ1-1	CASSWSTGNRAFF	TGTGCCAGCAGTTGGAGCACTGGGAACAGAGCTTTCTTT
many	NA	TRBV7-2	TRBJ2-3	CASSLGPRDTYTDTQYF	TGTGCCAGCAGCTTAGGCCCGAGGGACACATACACAGATACGCAGTATTTT
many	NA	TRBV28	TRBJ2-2	CASKQTNTGELFF	TGTGCCAGCAAGCAGACCAACACCGGGGAGCTGTTTTTT
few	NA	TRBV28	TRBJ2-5	CASSSPGTPSETQYF	TGTGCCAGCAGTTCCCCTGGGACACCCTCAGAGACCCAGTACTTC
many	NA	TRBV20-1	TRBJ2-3	CSARQSTDTQYF	TGCAGTGCTAGGCAATCGACAGATACGCAGTATTTT
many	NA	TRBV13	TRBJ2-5	CASSFLSSATQYF	TGTGCCAGCAGCTTCCTCTCCTCGGCGACCCAGTACTTC
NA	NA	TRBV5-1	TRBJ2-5	CASSDRTEETQYF	TGCGCCAGCAGCGACAGGACAGAAGAGACCCAGTACTTC
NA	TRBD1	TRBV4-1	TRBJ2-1	CASRQQGVALYNEQFF	TGCGCCAGCAGGCAACAGGGGGTAGCGCTATACAATGAGCAGTTCTTC
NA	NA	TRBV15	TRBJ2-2	CATSRKIPGVNTGELFF	TGTGCCACCAGCAGAAAGATCCCAGGGGTAAACACCGGGGAGCTGTTTTTT
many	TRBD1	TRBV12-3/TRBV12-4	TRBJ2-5	CASTLGTGAETQYF	TGTGCCAGCACCTTAGGGACAGGGGCAGAGACCCAGTACTTC
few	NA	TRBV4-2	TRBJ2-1	CASSQDRLGRGDEQFF	TGTGCCAGCAGCCAAGATAGACTAGGACGTGGTGACGAGCAGTTCTTC
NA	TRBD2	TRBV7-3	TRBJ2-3	CASSSARLAVSSTDTQYF	TGTGCCAGCAGCTCCGCCCGGCTAGCGGTATCTAGCACAGATACGCAGTATTTT
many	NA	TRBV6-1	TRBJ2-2	CASTITRSGPTGELFF	TGTGCCAGCACCATTACTCGTTCGGGGCCTACCGGGGAGCTGTTTTTT
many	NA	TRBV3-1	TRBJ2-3	CASSLMGHFTDTQYF	TGTGCCAGCAGCCTAATGGGACACTTCACAGATACGCAGTATTTT
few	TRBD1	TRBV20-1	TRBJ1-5	CSADRGDQPQHF	TGCAGTGCGGACAGGGGTGATCAGCCCCAGCATTTT
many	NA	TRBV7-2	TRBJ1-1	CASRPGRNTEAFF	TGTGCCAGCAGACCAGGGAGGAACACTGAAGCTTTCTTT
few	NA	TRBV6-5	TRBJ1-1	CASSYQGGGFEAFF	TGTGCCAGCAGTTACCAGGGAGGGGGGTTTGAAGCTTTCTTT
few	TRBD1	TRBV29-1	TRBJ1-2	CSEGWGQGYGYTF	TGCAGCGAGGGATGGGGACAGGGCTATGGCTACACCTTC
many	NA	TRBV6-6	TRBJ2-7	CASSYSNPGGEQYF	TGTGCCAGCAGTTACTCGAACCCCGGAGGCGAGCAGTACTTC
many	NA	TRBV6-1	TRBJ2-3	CASSYTYTDTQYF	TGTGCCAGCAGTTATACTTACACAGATACGCAGTATTTT
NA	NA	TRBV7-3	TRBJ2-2	CASSLLGALNTGELFF	TGTGCCAGCAGCTTGTTGGGGGCTTTAAACACCGGGGAGCTGTTTTTT
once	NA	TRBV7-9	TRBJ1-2	CASSAQSSYTF	TGTGCCAGCAGCGCCCAATCGTCCTACACCTTC
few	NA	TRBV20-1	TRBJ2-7	CSAPTGEEQYF	TGCAGTGCCCCCACCGGGGAAGAGCAGTACTTC
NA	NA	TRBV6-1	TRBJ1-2	CASSLRDIGSYGYTF	TGTGCCAGCAGTCTCCGGGACATCGGATCCTATGGCTACACCTTC
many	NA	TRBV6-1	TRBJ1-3	CATADRRGNTIYF	TGTGCCACCGCCGACCGGCGAGGAAACACCATATATTTT
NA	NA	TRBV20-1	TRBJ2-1	CSARGRTDEQFF	TGCAGTGCTAGAGGGCGTACGGATGAGCAGTTCTTC
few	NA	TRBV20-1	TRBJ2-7	CSASPERRTYEQYF	TGCAGTGCTAGTCCCGAGCGGAGGACCTACGAGCAGTACTTC
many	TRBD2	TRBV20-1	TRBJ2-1	CSARATSGHLLRYNEQFF	TGCAGTGCTAGAGCGACTAGCGGGCACCTCCTACGATACAATGAGCAGTTCTTC
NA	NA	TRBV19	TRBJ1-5	CASSIEGSQPQHF	TGTGCCAGTAGTATAGAAGGAAGTCAGCCCCAGCATTTT
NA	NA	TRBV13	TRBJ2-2	CASRGRLSGELFF	TGTGCCAGCAGAGGTCGGTTAAGCGGGGAGCTGTTTTTT
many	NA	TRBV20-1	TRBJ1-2	CSARDVAGVIYGYTF	TGCAGTGCTAGAGATGTAGCAGGGGTTATCTATGGCTACACCTTC
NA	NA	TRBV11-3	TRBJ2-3	CASSRYNTDTQYF	TGTGCCAGCAGCCGCTACAACACAGATACGCAGTATTTT
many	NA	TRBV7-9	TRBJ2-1	CASSLTYLTGSPNEQFF	TGTGCCAGCAGCTTAACCTATTTAACCGGGAGTCCCAATGAGCAGTTCTTC
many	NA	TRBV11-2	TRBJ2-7	CASSGVTYEQYF	TGTGCCAGCAGCGGGGTGACCTACGAGCAGTACTTC
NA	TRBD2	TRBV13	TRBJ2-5	CASSGGLAGAGETQYF	TGTGCCAGCAGCGGGGGACTAGCGGGAGCTGGGGAGACCCAGTACTTC
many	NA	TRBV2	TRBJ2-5	CASTEWQETQYF	TGTGCCAGCACGGAATGGCAAGAGACCCAGTACTTC
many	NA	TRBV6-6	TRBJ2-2	CASSYRPPGLWAGELFF	TGTGCCAGCAGTTACAGACCCCCGGGACTCTGGGCCGGGGAGCTGTTTTTT
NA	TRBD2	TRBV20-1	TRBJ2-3	CSASYALAETSSTDTQYF	TGCAGTGCTAGTTACGCGCTAGCGGAGACCTCTAGCACAGATACGCAGTATTTT
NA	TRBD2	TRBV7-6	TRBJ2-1	CASSFSSLAGRNEQFF	TGTGCCAGCAGCTTTTCTTCGCTAGCGGGAAGGAATGAGCAGTTCTTC
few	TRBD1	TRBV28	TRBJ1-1	CATRATGQGWTEAFF	TGTGCCACCAGAGCGACGGGACAGGGTTGGACTGAAGCTTTCTTT
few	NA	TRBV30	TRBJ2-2	CAWSGDTGELFF	TGTGCCTGGAGCGGGGATACCGGGGAGCTGTTTTTT
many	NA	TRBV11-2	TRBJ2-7	CASIHPGSYEQYF	TGTGCCAGCATCCACCCCGGGAGCTACGAGCAGTACTTC